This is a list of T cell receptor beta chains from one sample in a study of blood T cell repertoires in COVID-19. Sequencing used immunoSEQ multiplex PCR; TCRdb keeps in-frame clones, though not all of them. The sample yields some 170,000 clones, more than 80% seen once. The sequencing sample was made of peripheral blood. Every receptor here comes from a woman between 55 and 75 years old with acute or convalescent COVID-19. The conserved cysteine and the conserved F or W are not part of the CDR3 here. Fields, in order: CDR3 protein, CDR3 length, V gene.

ASTQTGFSYEQY | 12 | TRBV6-6
ASSLLSMDSGMGEQY | 15 | TRBV7-9
ATSPDSYNEQF | 11 | TRBV24-1
ASSPGGGINQPQH | 13 | TRBV18
ASRASGGEQF | 10 | TRBV6-5
ASSRSSGSTDTQY | 13 | TRBV5-1
AISEDRGSYQPQH | 13 | TRBV10-3
ASRDRTYEQY | 10 | TRBV27
ASTRSTGFYGYT | 12 | TRBV28
ASSIGLPDQPQH | 12 | TRBV19
ASSPPGSGATNYGYT | 15 | TRBV18